Many counts were recorded for the clone carrying this T cell receptor (beta chain). What it recognizes is unknown. CDR3 size: 13 residues. V dropped 0 bases and J dropped 1 base, with 4 bases sitting between them. Germline V CDR1 and CDR2: GTSNPN, SVGIG (reference sequence). CDR3 regions were amplified by Arm-PCR using iRepertoire HTBI primers to build TCR beta libraries. TCRdb analysed the multiplex PCR reads with MiXCR anew, one entry per CDR3 protein. The sample consists of 300,000 to 450,000 distinct CDR3 sequences, roughly 16% of them appearing once. This sample is drawn from a study of regulatory T cells in long-lasting Graves disease. General study points: There were preferences for TRBV28, TRBJ1-2 and TRBJ2-5 in persistent disease. Patients whose Graves' disease persisted exhibited lower TCR diversity than those newly diagnosed.

Time point meaning: newly diagnosed GD, antithyroid drugs for less than 3 months. There was RNA extracted from PBMCs, and the TCR library was made from it. This TCR was sampled from a female donor with Graves disease. The source material was peripheral blood mononuclear cells (PBMCs), sampled at new diagnosis, from a patient treated with antithyroid drugs. V gene TRBV30 combines with J gene TRBJ1-5; D remains ambiguous. The CDR3 sequence: CAWSVASNQPQHF. CDR3 DNA: TGTGCCTGGAGTGTGGCAAGCAATCAGCCCCAGCATTTT.